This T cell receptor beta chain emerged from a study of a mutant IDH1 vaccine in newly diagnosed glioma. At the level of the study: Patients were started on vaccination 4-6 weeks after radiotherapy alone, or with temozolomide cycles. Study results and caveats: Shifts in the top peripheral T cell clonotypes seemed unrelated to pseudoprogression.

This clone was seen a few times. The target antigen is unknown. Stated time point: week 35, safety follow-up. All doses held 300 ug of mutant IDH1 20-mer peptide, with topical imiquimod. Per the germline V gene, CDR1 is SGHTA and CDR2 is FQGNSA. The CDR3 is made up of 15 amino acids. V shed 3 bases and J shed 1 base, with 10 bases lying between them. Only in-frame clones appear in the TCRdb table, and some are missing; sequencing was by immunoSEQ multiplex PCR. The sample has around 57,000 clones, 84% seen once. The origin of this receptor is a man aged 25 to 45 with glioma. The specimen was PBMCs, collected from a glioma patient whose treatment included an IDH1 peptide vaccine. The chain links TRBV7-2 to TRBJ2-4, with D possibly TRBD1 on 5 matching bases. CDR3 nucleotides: TGTGCCAGCAGCTTCGCAGGGAAGGCCAAAAACATTCAGTACTTC. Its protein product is CASSFAGKAKNIQYF.